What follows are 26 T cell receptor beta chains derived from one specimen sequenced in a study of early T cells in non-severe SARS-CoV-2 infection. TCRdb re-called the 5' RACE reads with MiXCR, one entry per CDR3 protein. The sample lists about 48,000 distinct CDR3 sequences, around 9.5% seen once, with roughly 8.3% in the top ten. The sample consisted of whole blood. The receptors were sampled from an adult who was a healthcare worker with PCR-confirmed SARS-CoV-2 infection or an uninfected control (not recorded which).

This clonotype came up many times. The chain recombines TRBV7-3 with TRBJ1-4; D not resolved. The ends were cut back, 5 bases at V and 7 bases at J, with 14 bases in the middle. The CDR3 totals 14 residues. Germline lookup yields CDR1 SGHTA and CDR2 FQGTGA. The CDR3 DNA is TGTGCCAGCAGCCACCCCAGGCTTAGTGAAAAACTGTTTTTT. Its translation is CASSHPRLSEKLFF.

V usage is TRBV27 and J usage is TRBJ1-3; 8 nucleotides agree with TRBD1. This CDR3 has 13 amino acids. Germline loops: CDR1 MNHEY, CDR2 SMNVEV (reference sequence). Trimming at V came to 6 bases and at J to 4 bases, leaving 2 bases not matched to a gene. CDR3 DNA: TGTGCCAGCAGAGGACAGGGAGGAAACACCATATATTTT. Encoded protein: CASRGQGGNTIYF.

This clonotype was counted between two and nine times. CDR3 nucleotide sequence: TGTGCCAGCAGCCCACGGGGACTAGCGGGAGAATACAATGAGCAGTTCTTC. It codes for CASSPRGLAGEYNEQFF. The rearrangement links TRBV4-2 to TRBJ2-1; 14 positions match TRBD2. Trimming removed 4 bases from V and 4 bases from J; junction bases left unmatched: 6. The CDR3 length is 17 residues. The germline V gene encodes CDR1 LGHNA and CDR2 YNFKEQ.

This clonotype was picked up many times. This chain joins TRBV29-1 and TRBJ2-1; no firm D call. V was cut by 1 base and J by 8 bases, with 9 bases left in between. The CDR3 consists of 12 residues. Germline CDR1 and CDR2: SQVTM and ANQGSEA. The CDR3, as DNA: TGCAGCGTTGAAGTTCTGGTTGATGAGCAGTTCTTC. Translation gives CSVEVLVDEQFF.

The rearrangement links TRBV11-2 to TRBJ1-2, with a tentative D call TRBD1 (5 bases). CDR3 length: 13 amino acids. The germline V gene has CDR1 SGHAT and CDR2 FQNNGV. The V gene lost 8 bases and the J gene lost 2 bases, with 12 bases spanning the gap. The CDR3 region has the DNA TGTGCCAGCCGGATGGGGGGAAACTATGGCTACACCTTC. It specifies CASRMGGNYGYTF.

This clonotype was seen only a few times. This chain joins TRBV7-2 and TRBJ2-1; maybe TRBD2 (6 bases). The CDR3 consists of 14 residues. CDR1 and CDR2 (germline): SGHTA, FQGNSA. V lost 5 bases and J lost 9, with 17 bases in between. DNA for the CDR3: TGTGCCAGCAGCCGAAACCGGGACTTCAGTGAGCAGTTCTTC. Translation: CASSRNRDFSEQFF.

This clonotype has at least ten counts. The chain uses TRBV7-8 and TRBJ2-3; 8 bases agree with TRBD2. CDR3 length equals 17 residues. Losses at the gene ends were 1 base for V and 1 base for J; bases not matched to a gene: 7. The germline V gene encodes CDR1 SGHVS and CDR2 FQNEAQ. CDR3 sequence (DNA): TGTGCCAGCAGCTTAGGGCCTAGCGGGTACCGCACAGATACGCAGTATTTT. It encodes CASSLGPSGYRTDTQYF.

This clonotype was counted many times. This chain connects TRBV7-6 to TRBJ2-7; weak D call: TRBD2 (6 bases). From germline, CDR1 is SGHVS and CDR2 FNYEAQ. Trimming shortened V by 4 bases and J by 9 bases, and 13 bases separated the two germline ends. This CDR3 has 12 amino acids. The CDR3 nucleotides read TGTGCCAGCAGCTCGGGACTCTTTGGGCAGTACTTC. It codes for CASSSGLFGQYF.

The CDR3 reads CASSESTTKETQYF. The CDR3 DNA is TGTGCCAGCAGTGAGTCGACTACAAAAGAGACCCAGTACTTC. The gene calls are TRBV2 and TRBJ2-5, with D perhaps matching TRBD2 (5 bases). The CDR3 covers 14 residues. V lost 3 bases and J 3 bases, leaving 11 bases between the germline ends. Germline CDR1 reads SNHLY; CDR2 reads FYNNEI.

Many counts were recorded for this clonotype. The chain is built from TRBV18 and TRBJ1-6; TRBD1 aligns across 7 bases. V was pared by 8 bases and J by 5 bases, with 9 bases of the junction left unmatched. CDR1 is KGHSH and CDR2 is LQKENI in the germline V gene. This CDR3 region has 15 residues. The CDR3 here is CASANSGTDNSPLHF. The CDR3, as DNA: TGTGCCAGCGCAAACTCCGGGACAGATAATTCACCCCTCCACTTT.

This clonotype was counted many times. CDR3 DNA sequence: TGTGCCAGCAGCGTAGCCGACGCCTACAATGAGCAGTTCTTC. Its protein product is CASSVADAYNEQFF. The genes are TRBV9 and TRBJ2-1, with D unresolved. The CDR3 is made up of 14 amino acids. V shed 0 bases and J shed 2 bases, with 6 bases lying between them. Germline CDR1 SGDLS, CDR2 YYNGEE.

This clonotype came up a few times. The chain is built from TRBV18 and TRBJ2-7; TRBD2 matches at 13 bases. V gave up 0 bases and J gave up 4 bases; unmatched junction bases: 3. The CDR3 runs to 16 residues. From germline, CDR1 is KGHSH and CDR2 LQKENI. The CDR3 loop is CASSPPGLAGRYEQYF. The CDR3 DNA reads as TGTGCCAGCTCACCACCGGGACTAGCGGGACGGTACGAGCAGTACTTC.

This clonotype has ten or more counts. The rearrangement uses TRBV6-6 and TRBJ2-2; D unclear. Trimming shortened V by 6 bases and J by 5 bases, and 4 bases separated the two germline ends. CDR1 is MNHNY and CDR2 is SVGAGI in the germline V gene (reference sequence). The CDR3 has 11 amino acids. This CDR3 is CASSATGELFF. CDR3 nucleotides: TGTGCCAGCAGCGCTACCGGGGAGCTGTTTTTT.

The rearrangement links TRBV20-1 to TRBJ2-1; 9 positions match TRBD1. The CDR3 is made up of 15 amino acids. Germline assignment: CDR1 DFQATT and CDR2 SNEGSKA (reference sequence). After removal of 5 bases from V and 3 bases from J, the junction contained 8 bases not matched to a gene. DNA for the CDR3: TGCAGTGCTTACGTGACAGGGGGGGGCTACAATGAGCAGTTCTTC. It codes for CSAYVTGGGYNEQFF.

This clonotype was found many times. In nucleotides, the CDR3 is TGTGCCAGCAGCCCCGCCGGGACAGGACACACAGATACGCAGTATTTT. This sequence encodes CASSPAGTGHTDTQYF. The rearrangement joins TRBV11-2 to TRBJ2-3; 8 nucleotides match TRBD1. Trimming took 5 bases from V and 2 from J; bases not matched to a gene: 9. This CDR3 has 16 residues. CDR1 is SGHAT and CDR2 is FQNNGV in the germline V gene.

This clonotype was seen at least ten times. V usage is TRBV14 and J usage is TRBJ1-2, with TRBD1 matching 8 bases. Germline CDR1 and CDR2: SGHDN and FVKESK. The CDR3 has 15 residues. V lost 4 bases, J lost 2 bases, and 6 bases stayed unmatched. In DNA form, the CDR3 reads TGTGCCAGCAGCCGGGGGGACAGGACCAACTATGGCTACACCTTC. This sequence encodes CASSRGDRTNYGYTF.

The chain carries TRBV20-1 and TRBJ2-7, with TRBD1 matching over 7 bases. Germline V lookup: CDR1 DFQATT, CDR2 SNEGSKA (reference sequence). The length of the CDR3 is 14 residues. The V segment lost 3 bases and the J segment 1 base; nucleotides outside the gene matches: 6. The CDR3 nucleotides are TGCAGTGCTAGTGATGGACAGGATTCCTACGAGCAGTACTTC. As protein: CSASDGQDSYEQYF.

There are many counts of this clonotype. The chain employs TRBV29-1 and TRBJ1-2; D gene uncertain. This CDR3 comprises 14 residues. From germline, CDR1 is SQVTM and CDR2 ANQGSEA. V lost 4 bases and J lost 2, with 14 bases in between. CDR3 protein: CSVGETARNYGYTF. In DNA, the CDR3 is TGCAGCGTTGGTGAAACAGCTAGGAACTATGGCTACACCTTC.

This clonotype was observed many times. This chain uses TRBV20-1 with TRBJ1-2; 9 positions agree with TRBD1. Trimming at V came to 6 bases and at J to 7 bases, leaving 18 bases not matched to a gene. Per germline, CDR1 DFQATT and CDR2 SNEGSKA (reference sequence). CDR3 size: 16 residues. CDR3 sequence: CSAVPVIRTGVAGYTF. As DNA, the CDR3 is TGCAGTGCCGTACCCGTGATAAGGACAGGGGTGGCTGGCTACACCTTC.

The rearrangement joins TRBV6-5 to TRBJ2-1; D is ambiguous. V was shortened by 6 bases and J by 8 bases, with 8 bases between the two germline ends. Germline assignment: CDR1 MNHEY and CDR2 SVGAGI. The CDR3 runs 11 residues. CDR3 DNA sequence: TGTGCCAGCAGCAAAAGGGATGAGCAGTTCTTC. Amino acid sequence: CASSKRDEQFF.

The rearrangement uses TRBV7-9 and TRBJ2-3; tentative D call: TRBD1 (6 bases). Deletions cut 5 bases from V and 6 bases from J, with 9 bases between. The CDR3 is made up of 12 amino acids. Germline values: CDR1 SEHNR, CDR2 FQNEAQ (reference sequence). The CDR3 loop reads CASSPQGDTQYF. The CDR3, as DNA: TGTGCCAGCAGCCCCCAGGGGGATACGCAGTATTTT.

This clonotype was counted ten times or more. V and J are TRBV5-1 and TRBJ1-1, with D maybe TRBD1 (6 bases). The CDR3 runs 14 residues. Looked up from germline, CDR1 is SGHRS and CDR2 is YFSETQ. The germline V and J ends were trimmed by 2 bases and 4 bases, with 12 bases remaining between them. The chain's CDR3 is CASSFTTGRTEAFF. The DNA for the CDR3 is TGCGCCAGCAGCTTTACGACAGGTCGCACTGAAGCTTTCTTT.

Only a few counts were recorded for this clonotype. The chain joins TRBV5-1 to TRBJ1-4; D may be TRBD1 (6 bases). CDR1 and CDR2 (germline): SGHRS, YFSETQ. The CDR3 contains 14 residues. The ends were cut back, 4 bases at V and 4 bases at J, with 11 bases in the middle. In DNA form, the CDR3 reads TGCGCCAGCAGCGATCCAGGGGATAATGAAAAACTGTTTTTT. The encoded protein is CASSDPGDNEKLFF.

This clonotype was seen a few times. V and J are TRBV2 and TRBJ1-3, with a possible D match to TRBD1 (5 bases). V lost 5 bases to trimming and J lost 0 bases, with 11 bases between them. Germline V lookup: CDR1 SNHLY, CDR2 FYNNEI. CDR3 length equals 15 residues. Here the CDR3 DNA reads TGTGCCAGCAGTTCAGACGGGGGCTCTGGAAACACCATATATTTT. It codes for CASSSDGGSGNTIYF. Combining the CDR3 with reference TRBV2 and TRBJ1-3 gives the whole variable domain EPEVTQTPSHQVTQMGQEVILRCVPISNHLYFYWYRQILGQKVEFLVSFYNNEISEKSEIFDDQFSVERPDGSNFTLKIRSTKLEDSAMYFCASSSDGGSGNTIYFGEGSWLTVV.

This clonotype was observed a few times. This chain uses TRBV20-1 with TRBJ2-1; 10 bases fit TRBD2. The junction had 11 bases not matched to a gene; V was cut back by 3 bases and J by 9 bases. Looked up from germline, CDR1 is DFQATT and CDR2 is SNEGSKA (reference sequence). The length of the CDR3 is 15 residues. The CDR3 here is CSARASGSGGGEQFF. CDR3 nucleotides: TGCAGTGCTAGGGCTAGCGGGAGTGGGGGAGGTGAGCAGTTCTTC.

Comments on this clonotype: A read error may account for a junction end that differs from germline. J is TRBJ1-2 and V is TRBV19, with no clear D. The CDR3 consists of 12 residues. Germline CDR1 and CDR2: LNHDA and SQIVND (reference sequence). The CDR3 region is CASTDRRYGCTF. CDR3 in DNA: TGTGCCAGTACCGATCGAAGATATGGCTGCACCTTC.